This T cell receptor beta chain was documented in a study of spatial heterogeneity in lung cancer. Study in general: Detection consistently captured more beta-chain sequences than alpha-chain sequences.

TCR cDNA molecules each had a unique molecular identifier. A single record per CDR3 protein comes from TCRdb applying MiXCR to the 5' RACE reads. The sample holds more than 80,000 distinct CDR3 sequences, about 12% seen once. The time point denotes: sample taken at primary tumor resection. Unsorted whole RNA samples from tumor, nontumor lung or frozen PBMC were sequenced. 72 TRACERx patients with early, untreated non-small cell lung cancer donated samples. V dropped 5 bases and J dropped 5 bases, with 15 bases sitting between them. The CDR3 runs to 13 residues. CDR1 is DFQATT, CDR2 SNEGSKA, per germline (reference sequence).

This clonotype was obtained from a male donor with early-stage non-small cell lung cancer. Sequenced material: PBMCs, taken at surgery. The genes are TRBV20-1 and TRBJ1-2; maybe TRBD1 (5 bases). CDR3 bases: TGCAGTGCTCCATTCCCGGGGGATTATGGCTACACCTTC. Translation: CSAPFPGDYGYTF.